Listed here is a single T cell receptor (beta chain). Germline V lookup: CDR1 SGHRS, CDR2 YFSETQ. This CDR3 has 14 amino acids. V shed 4 bases and J 7 bases; nucleotides not matched to a gene: 7. Per the original methods: Reference gene primer amplification yielded estimated nucleated cell counts. TCRdb's copy holds only in-frame clones and misses some; the assay was immunoSEQ multiplex PCR. The V and J calls and clone size come from that table; D and trimming were worked out from the DNA. The table shows 390,000 or so clones, with 87% occurring only once. The source of the sample is a study of blood T cell repertoires in COVID-19. For the study at large: The United States, Italy and Spain supplied acute and convalescent COVID-19 samples.

The sequencing sample was made of peripheral blood. The chain employs TRBV5-1 and TRBJ2-3; TRBD2 matches at 9 bases. This TCR was sampled from a woman aged 25 to 39 with COVID-19, enrolled during active disease. The CDR3 spells CASSTGLAPHTQYF. The CDR3, as DNA: TGCGCCAGCAGCACTGGACTAGCGCCCCATACGCAGTATTTT.